The text below deals with one T cell receptor (beta chain). Its antigen is unidentified. The record originates from a study of T cell responses to AZD1222 COVID-19 vaccine. Pooled in the analysis were second doses at about 4 or about 12 weeks. Assay: immunoSEQ multiplex PCR; the TCRdb copy retains only in-frame clones and omits some. Among about 160,000 clones listed, 90% were seen once. Study-level findings and limits: Spike-specific TCR repertoires showed rising breadth and depth after two AZD1222 doses. Most donors were white British and more were female, and clonal diversity was possibly underestimated. The CD4 TCRs associated with vaccination extended across spike and predominated at 160-218 and 743-854.

The V and J ends lost 7 bases and 4 bases, in that order; junction bases with no gene match: 11. The CDR3 sequence is 14 residues long. Germline V gene data show CDR1 as SQVTM and CDR2 as ANQGSEA. This clonotype originated in an adult who received the AZD1222 COVID-19 vaccine. Specimen: peripheral blood, collected 28 days after the second AZD1222 dose. The V gene is TRBV29-1, the J gene TRBJ2-7; 9 bases are shared with TRBD1. This CDR3 reads CSALRGQGEYEQYF. For the CDR3, the DNA is TGCAGCGCCCTTAGGGGACAGGGAGAATACGAGCAGTACTTC.